This T cell receptor beta chain was profiled in a study of T cell changes during pregnancy in multiple sclerosis. Sequencing used immunoSEQ multiplex PCR; TCRdb keeps in-frame clones, though not all of them. The table includes tens of thousands of clones, 90% to 95% detected once. V dropped 5 bases and J dropped 8 bases, with 18 bases sitting between them. The CDR3 runs to 14 residues. Germline CDR1 and CDR2: WSHSY and SAAADI. The material sequenced was CD8+ T cells from peripheral blood mononuclear cells, taken before pregnancy. The sequence came from a female donor with multiple sclerosis, enrolled in a pregnancy study. V and J are TRBV10-2 and TRBJ1-1, with D possibly being TRBD1 (6 bases). CDR3 DNA: TGCGCCAGCAGTCCTAATGCGGGGGCGGTCGAAGCTTTCTTT. It codes for CASSPNAGAVEAFF.